The sequence of this T cell receptor beta chain was determined in a study of lymphopenia after photon versus proton radiotherapy. Whole-study findings and limits: Post-nadir diversity loss with photons came from oligoclonal expansion, particularly CD8+ Temra cells. Post-nadir TCR diversity decline inversely tracked overall survival among those who died. Authors raise, but do not show, better survival with proton therapy. Under photons, naive T cells and diversity fell while effector/memory populations rose.

Using immunoSEQ multiplex PCR, the repertoire was profiled, and TCRdb retains in-frame clones only, with some absent. Counted here are 25,000 to 35,000 clones, approximately 87% occurring once; the ten biggest clones make up roughly 48%. This CDR3 region has 16 residues. V gave up 0 bases and J gave up 0 bases, with 12 bases separating them. Germline assignment: CDR1 MNHEY and CDR2 SVGAGI. As regards this clone: Its antigen is unidentified.

The clonotype originates from a woman aged 55 to 70 with cholangiocarcinoma. Some clones in this sample may be carry-over from other donors' samples. The chain links TRBV6-5 to TRBJ2-7; maybe TRBD1 (5 bases). The sequences come from peripheral blood, collected from a patient treated with proton-based radiotherapy. Here the CDR3 reads CASSYSGAPSSYEQYF. The CDR3 DNA is TGTGCCAGCAGTTACTCAGGGGCTCCTTCCTCCTACGAGCAGTACTTC.